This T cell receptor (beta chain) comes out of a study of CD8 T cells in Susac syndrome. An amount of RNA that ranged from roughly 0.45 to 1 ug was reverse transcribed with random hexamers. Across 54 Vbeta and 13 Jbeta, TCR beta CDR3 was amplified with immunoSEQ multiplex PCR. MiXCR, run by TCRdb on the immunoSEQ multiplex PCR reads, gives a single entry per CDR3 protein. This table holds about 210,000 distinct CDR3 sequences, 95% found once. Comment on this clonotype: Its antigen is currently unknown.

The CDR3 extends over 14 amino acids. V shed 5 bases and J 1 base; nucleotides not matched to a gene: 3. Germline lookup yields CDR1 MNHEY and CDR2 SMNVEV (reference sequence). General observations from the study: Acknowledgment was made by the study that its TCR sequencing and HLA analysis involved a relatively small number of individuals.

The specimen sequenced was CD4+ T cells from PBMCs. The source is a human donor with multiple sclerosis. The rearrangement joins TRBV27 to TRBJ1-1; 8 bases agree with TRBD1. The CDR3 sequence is CASSMTGANTEAFF. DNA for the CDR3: TGTGCCAGCAGTATGACAGGGGCGAACACTGAAGCTTTCTTT.